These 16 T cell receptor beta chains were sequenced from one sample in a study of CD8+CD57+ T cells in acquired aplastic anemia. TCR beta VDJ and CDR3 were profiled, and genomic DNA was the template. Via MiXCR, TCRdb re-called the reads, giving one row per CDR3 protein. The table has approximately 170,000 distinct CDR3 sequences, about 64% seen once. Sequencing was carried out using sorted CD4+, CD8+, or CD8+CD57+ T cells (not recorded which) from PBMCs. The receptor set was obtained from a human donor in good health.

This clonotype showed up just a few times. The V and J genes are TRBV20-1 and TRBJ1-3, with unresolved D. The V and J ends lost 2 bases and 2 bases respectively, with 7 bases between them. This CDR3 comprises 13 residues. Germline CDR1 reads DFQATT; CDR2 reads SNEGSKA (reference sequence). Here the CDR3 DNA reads TGCAGTGCTAGACACGGTGCTGGAAACACCATATATTTT. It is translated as CSARHGAGNTIYF.

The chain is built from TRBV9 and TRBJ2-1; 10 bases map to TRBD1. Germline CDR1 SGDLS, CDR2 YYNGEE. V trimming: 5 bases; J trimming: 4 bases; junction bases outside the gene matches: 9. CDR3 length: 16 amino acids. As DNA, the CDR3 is TGTGCCAGCAGAGGAACTCCGGGACAGGGGTACAATGAGCAGTTCTTC. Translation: CASRGTPGQGYNEQFF. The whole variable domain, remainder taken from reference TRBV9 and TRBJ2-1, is DSGVTQTPKHLITATGQRVTLRCSPRSGDLSVYWYQQSLDQGLQFLIQYYNGEERAKGNILERFSAQQFPDLHSELNLSSLELGDSALYFCASRGTPGQGYNEQFFGPGTRLTVL.

CDR3 bases: TGTGCCACCGGGCAGGGGACTGAAGCTTTCTTT. As protein: CATGQGTEAFF. The V call is TRBV24-1, the J call TRBJ1-1; TRBD1 might be the D (6 bases). V lost 9 bases and J lost 5, with 9 bases in between. CDR3 size: 11 residues. Germline V gene data show CDR1 as KGHDR and CDR2 as SFDVKD.

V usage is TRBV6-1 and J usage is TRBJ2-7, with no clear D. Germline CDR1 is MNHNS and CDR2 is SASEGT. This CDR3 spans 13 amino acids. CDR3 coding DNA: TGTGCCAGCAGTGAAGCGCAAGAGAAGGAGCAGTGCGTC. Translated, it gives CASSEAQEKEQCV.

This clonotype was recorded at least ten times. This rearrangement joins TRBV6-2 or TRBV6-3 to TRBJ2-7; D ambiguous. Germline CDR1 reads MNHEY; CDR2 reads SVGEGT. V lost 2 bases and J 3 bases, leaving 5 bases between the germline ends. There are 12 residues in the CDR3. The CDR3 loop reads CASSYESYEQYF. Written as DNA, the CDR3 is TGTGCCAGCAGTTACGAGAGCTACGAGCAGTACTTC.

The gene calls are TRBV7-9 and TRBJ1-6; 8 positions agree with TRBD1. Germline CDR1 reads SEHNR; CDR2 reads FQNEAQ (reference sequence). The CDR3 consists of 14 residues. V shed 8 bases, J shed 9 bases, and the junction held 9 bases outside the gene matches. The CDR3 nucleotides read TGTGCCAGCTGGACAGGGTGGTATGCTTCACCCCTCCACTTT. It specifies CASWTGWYASPLHF.

The CDR3 spells CASSFSYRNTEAFF. CDR3 DNA sequence: TGTGCCAGCAGCTTCTCTTACCGGAACACTGAAGCTTTCTTT. J is TRBJ1-1 and V is TRBV7-2; no firm D call. Germline V lookup: CDR1 SGHTA, CDR2 FQGNSA. V shed 3 bases and J shed 1 base, with 9 bases lying between them. The CDR3 has 14 residues.

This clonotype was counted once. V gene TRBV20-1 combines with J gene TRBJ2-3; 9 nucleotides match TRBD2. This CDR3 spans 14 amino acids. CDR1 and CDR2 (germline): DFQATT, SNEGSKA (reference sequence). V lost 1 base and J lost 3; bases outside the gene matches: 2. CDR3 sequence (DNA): TGCAGTGCTAGAGTAGCGGGGGCTACAGATACGCAGTATTTT. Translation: CSARVAGATDTQYF.

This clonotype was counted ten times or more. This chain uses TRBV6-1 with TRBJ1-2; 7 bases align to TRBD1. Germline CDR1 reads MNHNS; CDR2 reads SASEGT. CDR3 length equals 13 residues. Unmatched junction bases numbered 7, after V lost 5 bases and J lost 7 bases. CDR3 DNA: TGTGCCAGCAGTTATGTGGCAGGGGGTGGCTACACCTTC. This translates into CASSYVAGGGYTF.

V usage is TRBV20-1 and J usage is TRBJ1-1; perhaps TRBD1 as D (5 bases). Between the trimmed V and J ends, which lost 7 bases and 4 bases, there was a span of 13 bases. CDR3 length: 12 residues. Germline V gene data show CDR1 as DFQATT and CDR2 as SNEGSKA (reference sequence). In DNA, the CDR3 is TGCAGTGTCGCCCCAGGGAGCACTGAAGCTTTCTTT. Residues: CSVAPGSTEAFF.

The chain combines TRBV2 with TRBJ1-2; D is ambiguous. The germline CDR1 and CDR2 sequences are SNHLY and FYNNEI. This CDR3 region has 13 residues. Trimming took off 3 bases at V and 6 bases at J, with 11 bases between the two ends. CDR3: CASSEFETDGYTF. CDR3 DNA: TGTGCCAGCAGTGAGTTTGAGACCGATGGCTACACCTTC.

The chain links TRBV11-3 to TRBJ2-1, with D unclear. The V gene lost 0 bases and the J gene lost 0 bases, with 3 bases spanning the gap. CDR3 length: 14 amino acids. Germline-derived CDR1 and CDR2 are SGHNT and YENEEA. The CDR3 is CASSLEGSYNEQFF. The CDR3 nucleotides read TGTGCCAGCAGCTTAGAAGGCTCCTACAATGAGCAGTTCTTC.

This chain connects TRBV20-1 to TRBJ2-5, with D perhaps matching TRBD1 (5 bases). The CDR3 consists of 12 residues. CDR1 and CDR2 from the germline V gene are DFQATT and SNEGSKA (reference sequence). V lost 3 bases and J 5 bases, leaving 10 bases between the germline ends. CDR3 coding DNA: TGCAGTGCTAGGGGGCATGGTGAGACCCAGTACTTC. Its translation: CSARGHGETQYF.

The CDR3 DNA reads as TGTGCCAGCAGTGGACTAGCGGGTGGGGAGCAGTACTTC. Translation: CASSGLAGGEQYF. V usage is TRBV2 and J usage is TRBJ2-7; TRBD2 matches at 10 bases. Germline loops: CDR1 SNHLY, CDR2 FYNNEI. V was clipped by 4 bases and J by 7 bases; unmatched bases: 4. The CDR3 consists of 13 residues.

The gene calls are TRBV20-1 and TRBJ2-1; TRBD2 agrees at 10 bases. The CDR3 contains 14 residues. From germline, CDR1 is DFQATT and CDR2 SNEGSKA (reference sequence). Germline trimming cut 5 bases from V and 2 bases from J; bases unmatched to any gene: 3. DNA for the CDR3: TGCAGTGCTCCTCTAGCGGGGGCCTACAATGAGCAGTTCTTC. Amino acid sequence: CSAPLAGAYNEQFF.

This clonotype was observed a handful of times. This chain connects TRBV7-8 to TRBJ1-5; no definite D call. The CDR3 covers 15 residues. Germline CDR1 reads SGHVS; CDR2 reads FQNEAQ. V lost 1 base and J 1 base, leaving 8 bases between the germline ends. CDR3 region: CASSLGGISNQPQHF. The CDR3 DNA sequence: TGTGCCAGCAGCTTAGGCGGGATCAGCAATCAGCCCCAGCATTTT.